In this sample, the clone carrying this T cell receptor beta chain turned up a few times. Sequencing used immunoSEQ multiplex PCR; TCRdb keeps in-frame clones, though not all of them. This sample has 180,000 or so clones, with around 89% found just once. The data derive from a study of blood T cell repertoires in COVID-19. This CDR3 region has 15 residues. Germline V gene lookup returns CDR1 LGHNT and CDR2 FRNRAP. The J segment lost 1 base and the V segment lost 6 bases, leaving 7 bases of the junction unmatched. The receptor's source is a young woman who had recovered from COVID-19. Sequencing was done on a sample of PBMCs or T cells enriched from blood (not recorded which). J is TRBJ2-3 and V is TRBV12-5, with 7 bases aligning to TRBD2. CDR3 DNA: TGTGCTAGTGGCCAGACTAGCTCTCGCACAGATACGCAGTATTTT. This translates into CASGQTSSRTDTQYF.